The source of this T cell receptor beta chain is a study of cytomegalovirus exposure and HLA in healthy donors. Findings of the study overall: As a later analysis showed, a missense DCLRE1C variant was linked to trimming of TCR beta V- and J-genes. An analysis was carried out at a later point. It showed that HLA-associated TCR beta chains were more clonally expanded than equally common non-associated chains.

Donors likely had unrecorded immune exposures despite being nominally healthy when sampled. On this clone itself: Its antigen is still unknown.

The PCR made use of 60 Vbeta and 13 Jbeta primers. Per the study methods: Approximately 11 million shared chains were among roughly 81 million unique TCR beta chains counted in a later analysis. Assay used: immunoSEQ multiplex PCR; TCRdb lists only in-frame clones, some missing. That table is the source of V, J and clone size, and D and trimming were worked out from the DNA. The sample includes roughly 99,000 clones, over 75% of them seen just once. The CDR3 is 12 amino acids. V gave up 0 bases and J gave up 10 bases, with 10 bases separating them. The V gene's germline CDR1 is SGDLS and CDR2 YYNGEE. The chain carries TRBV9 and TRBJ1-1, with TRBD1 as a possible D gene (6 bases). The clonotype was recovered from a male donor in good health and CMV-seronegative. The sequenced material came from PBMCs. CDR3 protein: CASSVEQGRAFF. In DNA, the CDR3 is TGTGCCAGCAGCGTAGAGCAGGGGCGAGCTTTCTTT. Full variable domain (remainder filled in from reference TRBV9 and TRBJ1-1): DSGVTQTPKHLITATGQRVTLRCSPRSGDLSVYWYQQSLDQGLQFLIQYYNGEERAKGNILERFSAQQFPDLHSELNLSSLELGDSALYFCASSVEQGRAFFGQGTRLTVV.